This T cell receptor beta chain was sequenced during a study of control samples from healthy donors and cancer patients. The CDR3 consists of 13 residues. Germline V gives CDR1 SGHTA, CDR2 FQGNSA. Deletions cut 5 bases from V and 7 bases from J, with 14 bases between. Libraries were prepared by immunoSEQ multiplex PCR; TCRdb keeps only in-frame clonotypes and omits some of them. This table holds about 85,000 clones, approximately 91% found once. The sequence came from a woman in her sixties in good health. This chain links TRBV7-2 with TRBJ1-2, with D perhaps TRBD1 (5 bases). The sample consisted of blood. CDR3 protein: CASSPTAPGGYTF. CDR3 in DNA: TGTGCCAGCAGCCCGACAGCGCCGGGTGGCTACACCTTC.